These 7 T cell receptor beta chains came from one sample sequenced in a study of blood T cell repertoires in COVID-19. TCRdb keeps only in-frame clones here, not all; method: immunoSEQ multiplex PCR. Of fewer than 250,000 clones detected, less than 90% appear once; the ten largest clones hold around 1.1%. The specimen was peripheral blood. Source of these receptors: a man aged 25-40 years with acute or convalescent COVID-19.

The V gene is TRBV20-1, the J gene TRBJ2-3, with D possibly being TRBD2 (5 bases). V was trimmed by 5 bases and J by 7 bases, leaving 10 bases between them. Germline V gene lookup returns CDR1 DFQATT and CDR2 SNEGSKA (reference sequence). This CDR3 contains 11 residues. DNA of the CDR3: TGCAGTGCTCTCCCGGGGAATACGCAGTATTTT. Its translation: CSALPGNTQYF.

This clone was seen just once. V and J are TRBV18 and TRBJ1-5, with D unclear. The germline V gene encodes CDR1 KGHSH and CDR2 LQKENI. This CDR3 has 16 residues. Trimming left V 5 bases short and J 3 bases short, with 17 bases between. DNA of the CDR3: TGTGCCAGCTCAACGGCCCAGAGGCCTAACAATCAGCCCCAGCATTTT. Protein sequence: CASSTAQRPNNQPQHF.

This chain links TRBV5-1 with TRBJ1-5; D not certain. Trimming stripped 0 bases from V and 0 bases from J, with 10 bases between. This CDR3 comprises 16 residues. CDR1 and CDR2 from the germline V gene are SGHRS and YFSETQ. CDR3 protein: CASSLAPATSNQPQHF. The CDR3 DNA reads TGCGCCAGCAGCTTGGCTCCAGCGACTAGCAATCAGCCCCAGCATTTT.

CDR3 loop: CASTTGGSYNEQFF. As DNA, the CDR3 is TGTGCCAGTACTACAGGGGGTTCGTACAATGAGCAGTTCTTC. The chain is built from TRBV19 and TRBJ2-1; 8 bases map to TRBD1. The CDR3 covers 14 residues. CDR1 and CDR2 from the germline V gene are LNHDA and SQIVND (reference sequence). Trimming removed 7 bases from V and 4 bases from J; junction bases left unmatched: 6. The full variable domain, completed using reference TRBV19 and TRBJ2-1, is DGGITQSPKYLFRKEGQNVTLSCEQNLNHDAMYWYRQDPGQGLRLIYYSQIVNDFQKGDIAEGYSVSREKKESFPLTVTSAQKNPTAFYLCASTTGGSYNEQFFGPGTRLTVL.

The chain couples TRBV27 to TRBJ2-1; 14 positions match TRBD2. The V segment lost 7 bases and the J segment 8 bases; nucleotides outside the gene matches: 10. The CDR3 is 16 amino acids. Germline-derived CDR1 and CDR2 are MNHEY and SMNVEV (reference sequence). The CDR3 protein is CASKRTSGGFGHEQFF. In DNA, the CDR3 is TGTGCCAGCAAGAGGACTAGCGGGGGGTTTGGCCATGAGCAGTTCTTC.

This clone was observed a single time. The DNA for the CDR3 is TGTGCCAGCAGCCAAAGACTAGCGGGGGTCAATGAGCAGTTCTTC. As protein: CASSQRLAGVNEQFF. The rearrangement links TRBV7-2 to TRBJ2-1; TRBD2 aligns across 12 bases. The germline V gene encodes CDR1 SGHTA and CDR2 FQGNSA. The V segment lost 5 bases and the J segment 6 bases; nucleotides outside the gene matches: 5. This CDR3 is 15 amino acids long.

This clone was picked up one time. The chain recombines TRBV5-4 with TRBJ2-1, with 11 bases matching TRBD2. Germline lookup yields CDR1 SGHNT and CDR2 YYREEE (reference sequence). The V gene end was trimmed by 1 base and the J gene end by 7 bases; junction bases not matched to a gene: 10. The CDR3 sequence is 17 residues long. Here the CDR3 reads CASSLNLLAGGSNEQFF. The CDR3 coding sequence is TGTGCCAGCAGCTTGAACCTCCTAGCGGGAGGAAGTAATGAGCAGTTCTTC.